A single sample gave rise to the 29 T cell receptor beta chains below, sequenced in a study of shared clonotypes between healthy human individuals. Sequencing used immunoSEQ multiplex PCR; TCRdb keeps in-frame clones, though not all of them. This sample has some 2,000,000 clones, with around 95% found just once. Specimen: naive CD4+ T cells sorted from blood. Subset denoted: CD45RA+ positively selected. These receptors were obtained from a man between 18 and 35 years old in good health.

CDR3 loop: CASSPGQGTHSNQPQHF. The CDR3 DNA is TGTGCCAGCAGTCCGGGACAGGGAACACATAGCAATCAGCCCCAGCATTTT. V is TRBV28 and J is TRBJ1-5; 9 nucleotides match TRBD1. The V gene's germline CDR1 is MDHEN and CDR2 SYDVKM. J lost 0 bases, V lost 5 bases, and 8 bases had no gene match. The CDR3 extends over 17 amino acids.

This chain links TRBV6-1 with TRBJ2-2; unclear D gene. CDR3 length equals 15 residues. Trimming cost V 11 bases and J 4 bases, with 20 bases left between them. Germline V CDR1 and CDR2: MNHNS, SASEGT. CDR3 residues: CAPTPGQKTTGELFF. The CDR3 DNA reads TGTGCCCCCACGCCGGGCCAGAAAACCACCGGGGAGCTGTTTTTT.

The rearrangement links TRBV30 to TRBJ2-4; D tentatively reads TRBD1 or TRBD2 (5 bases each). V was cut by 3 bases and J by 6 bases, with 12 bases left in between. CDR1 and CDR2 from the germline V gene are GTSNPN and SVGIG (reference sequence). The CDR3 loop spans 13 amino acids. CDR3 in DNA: TGTGCCTGGAGCCCCGGGGCAGTAAACATTCAGTACTTC. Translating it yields CAWSPGAVNIQYF.

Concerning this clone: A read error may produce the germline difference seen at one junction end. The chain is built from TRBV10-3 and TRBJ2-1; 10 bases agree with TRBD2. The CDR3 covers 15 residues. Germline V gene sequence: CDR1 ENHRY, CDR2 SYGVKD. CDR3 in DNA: TGTGCCATCAGTGAGTTAGCGGGAGGATACAATAAGCAGTTCTTC. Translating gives CAISELAGGYNKQFF.

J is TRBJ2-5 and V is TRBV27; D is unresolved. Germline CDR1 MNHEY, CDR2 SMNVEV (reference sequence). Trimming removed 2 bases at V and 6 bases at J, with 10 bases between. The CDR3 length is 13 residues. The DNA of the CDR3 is TGTGCCAGCAGTTTAACTAAAAGACAGACCCAGTACTTC. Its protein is CASSLTKRQTQYF.

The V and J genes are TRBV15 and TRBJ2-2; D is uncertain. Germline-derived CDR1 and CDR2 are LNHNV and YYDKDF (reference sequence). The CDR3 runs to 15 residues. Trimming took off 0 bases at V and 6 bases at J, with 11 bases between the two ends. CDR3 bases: TGTGCCACCAGCAGAGATCTCGGCTCAGCCGGGGAGCTGTTTTTT. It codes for CATSRDLGSAGELFF.

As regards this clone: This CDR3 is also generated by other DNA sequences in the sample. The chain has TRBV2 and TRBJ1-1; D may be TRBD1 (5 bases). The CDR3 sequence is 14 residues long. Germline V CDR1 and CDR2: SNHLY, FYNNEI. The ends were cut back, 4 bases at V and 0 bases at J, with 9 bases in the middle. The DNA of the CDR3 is TGTGCCAGCAGTGTCCAGGGATTGAACACTGAAGCTTTCTTT. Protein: CASSVQGLNTEAFF.

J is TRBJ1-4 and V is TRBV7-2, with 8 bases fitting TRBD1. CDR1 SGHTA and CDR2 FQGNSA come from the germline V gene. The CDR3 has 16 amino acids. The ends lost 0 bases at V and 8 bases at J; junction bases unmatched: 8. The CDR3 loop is CASSLADRGSREKLFF. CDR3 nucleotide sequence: TGTGCCAGCAGCTTAGCCGACAGGGGTAGTAGAGAAAAACTGTTTTTT.

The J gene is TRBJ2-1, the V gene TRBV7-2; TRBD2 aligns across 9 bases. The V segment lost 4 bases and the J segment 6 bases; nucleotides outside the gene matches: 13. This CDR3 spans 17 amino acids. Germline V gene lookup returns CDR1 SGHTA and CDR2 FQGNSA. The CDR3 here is CASSSSGAGGLSNEQFF. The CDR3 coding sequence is TGTGCCAGCAGCTCCAGCGGGGCGGGAGGGCTCTCCAATGAGCAGTTCTTC.

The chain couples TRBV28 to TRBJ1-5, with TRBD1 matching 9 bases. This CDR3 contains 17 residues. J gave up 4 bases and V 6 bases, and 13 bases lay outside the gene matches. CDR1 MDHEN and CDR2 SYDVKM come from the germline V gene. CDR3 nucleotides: TGTGCCAGCAGGACCCCCGGGACAGGGTCAATAAATCAGCCCCAGCATTTT. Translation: CASRTPGTGSINQPQHF.

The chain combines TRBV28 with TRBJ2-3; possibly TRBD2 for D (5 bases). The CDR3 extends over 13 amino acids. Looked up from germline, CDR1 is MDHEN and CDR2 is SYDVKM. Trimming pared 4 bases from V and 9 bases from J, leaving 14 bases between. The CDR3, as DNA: TGTGCCAGCAGTTCGCCGAATCCGGGAACGCAGTATTTT. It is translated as CASSSPNPGTQYF.

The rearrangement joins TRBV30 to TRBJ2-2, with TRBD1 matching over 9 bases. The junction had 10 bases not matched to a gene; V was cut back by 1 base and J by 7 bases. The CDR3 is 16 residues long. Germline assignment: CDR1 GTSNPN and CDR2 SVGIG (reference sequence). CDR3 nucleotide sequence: TGTGCCTGGAGTGGATACAGGGGGCGCGGGGACGGGGAGCTGTTTTTT. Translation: CAWSGYRGRGDGELFF.

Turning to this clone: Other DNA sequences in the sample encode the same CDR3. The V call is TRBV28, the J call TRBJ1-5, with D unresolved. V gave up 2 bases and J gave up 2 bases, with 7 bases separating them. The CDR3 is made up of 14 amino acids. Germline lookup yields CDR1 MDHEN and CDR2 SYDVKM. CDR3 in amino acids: CASSLGVGNQPQHF. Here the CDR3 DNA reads TGTGCCAGCAGTTTAGGGGTTGGCAATCAGCCCCAGCATTTT.

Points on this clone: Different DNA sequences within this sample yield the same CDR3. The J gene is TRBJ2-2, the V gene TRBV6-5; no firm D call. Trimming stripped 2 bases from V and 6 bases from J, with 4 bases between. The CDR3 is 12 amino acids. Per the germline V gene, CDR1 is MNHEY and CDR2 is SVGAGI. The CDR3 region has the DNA TGTGCCAGCAGTTACGGAGCCGGGGAGCTGTTTTTT. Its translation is CASSYGAGELFF.

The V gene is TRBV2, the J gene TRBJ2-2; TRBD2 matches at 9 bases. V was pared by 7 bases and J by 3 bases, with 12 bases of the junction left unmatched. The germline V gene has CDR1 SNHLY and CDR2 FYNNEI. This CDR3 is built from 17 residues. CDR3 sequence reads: CASKSDRGRADTGELFF. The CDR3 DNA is TGTGCCAGCAAATCGGATCGCGGGAGGGCCGACACCGGGGAGCTGTTTTTT.

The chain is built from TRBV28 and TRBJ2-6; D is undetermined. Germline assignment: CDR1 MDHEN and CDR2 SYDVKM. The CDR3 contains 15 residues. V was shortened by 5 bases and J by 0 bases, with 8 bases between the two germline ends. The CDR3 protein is CASSPLLSGANVLTF. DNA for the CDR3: TGTGCCAGCAGTCCGCTTCTCTCTGGGGCCAACGTCCTGACTTTC.

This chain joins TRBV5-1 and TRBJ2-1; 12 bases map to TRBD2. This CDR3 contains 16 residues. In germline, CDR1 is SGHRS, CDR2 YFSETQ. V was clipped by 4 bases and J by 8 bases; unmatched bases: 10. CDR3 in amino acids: CASSPRLAGEGHEQFF. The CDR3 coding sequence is TGCGCCAGCAGCCCGCGACTAGCGGGAGAAGGACATGAGCAGTTCTTC.

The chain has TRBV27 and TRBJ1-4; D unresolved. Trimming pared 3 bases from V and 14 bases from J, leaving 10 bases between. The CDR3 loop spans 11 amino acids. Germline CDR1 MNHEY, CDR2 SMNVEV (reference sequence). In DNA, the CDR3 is TGTGCCAGCAGTTTCGGCGTCTTCCTGTTTTTT. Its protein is CASSFGVFLFF.

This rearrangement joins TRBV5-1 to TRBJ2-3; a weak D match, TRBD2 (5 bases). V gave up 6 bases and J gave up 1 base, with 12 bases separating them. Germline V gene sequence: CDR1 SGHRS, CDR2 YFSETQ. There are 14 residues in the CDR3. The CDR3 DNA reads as TGCGCCAGCACCAGTACCGGGGGCACAGATACGCAGTATTTT. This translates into CASTSTGGTDTQYF.

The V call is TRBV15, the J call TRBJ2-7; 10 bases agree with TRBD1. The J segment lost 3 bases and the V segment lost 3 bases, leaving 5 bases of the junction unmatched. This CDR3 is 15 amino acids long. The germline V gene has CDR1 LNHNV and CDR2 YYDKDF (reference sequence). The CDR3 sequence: CATSRAGTGVYEQYF. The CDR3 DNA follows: TGTGCCACCAGCAGGGCCGGGACAGGGGTCTACGAGCAGTACTTC.

The chain's CDR3 is CASSLGVARQRENIQYF. CDR3 sequence (DNA): TGTGCCAGCAGCTTAGGTGTGGCGAGGCAACGTGAAAACATTCAGTACTTC. The chain carries TRBV7-8 and TRBJ2-4; D call uncertain. This CDR3 region has 17 residues. CDR1 is SGHVS, CDR2 FQNEAQ, per germline. V gave up 1 base and J gave up 5 bases, with 18 bases separating them.

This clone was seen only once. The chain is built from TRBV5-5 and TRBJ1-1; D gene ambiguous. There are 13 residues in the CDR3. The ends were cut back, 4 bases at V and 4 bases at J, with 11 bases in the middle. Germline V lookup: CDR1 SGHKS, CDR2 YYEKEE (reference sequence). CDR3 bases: TGTGCCAGCAGCGGTACAGACTTCACTGAAGCTTTCTTT. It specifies CASSGTDFTEAFF.

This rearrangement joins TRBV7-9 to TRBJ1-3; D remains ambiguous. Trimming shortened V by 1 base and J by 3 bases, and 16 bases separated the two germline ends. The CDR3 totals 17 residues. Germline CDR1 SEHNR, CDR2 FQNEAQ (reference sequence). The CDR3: CASSLGVGSGYGNTIYF. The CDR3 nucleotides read TGTGCCAGCAGCTTAGGCGTAGGATCCGGGTATGGAAACACCATATATTTT.

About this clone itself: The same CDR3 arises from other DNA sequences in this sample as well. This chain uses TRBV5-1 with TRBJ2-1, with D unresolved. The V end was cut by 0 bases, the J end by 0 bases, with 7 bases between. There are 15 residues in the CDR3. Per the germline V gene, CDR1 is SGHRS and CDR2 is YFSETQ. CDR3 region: CASSLESSSYNEQFF. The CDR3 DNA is TGCGCCAGCAGCTTGGAATCTAGCTCCTACAATGAGCAGTTCTTC.

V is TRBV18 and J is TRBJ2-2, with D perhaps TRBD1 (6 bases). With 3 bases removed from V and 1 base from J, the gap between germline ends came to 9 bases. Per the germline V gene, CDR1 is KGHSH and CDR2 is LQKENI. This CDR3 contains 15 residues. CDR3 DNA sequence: TGTGCCAGCTCACCTATGGACAGGAACACCGGGGAGCTGTTTTTT. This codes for CASSPMDRNTGELFF.

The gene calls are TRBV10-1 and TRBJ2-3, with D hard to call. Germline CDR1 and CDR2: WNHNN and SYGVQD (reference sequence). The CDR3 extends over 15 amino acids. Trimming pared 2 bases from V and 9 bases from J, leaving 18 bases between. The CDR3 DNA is TGCGCCAGCAGTGAGGAAGGCTCTTCCATGTCAACGCAGTATTTT. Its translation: CASSEEGSSMSTQYF.

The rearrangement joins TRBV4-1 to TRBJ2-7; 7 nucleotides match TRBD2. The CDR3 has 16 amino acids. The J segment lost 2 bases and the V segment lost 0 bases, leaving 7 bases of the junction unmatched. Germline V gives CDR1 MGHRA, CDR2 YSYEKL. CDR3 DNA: TGCGCCAGCAGCCAAGAGGGGGTACTAGCGACCTACGAGCAGTACTTC. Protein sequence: CASSQEGVLATYEQYF.

The CDR3 region is CASSESREQYF. The CDR3, as DNA: TGTGCCAGCAGTGAGTCCCGGGAGCAGTACTTC. V gene TRBV25-1 combines with J gene TRBJ2-7; D unresolved. This CDR3 contains 11 residues. V lost 3 bases to trimming and J lost 7 bases, with 7 bases between them. Per the germline V gene, CDR1 is MGHDK and CDR2 is SYGVNS.

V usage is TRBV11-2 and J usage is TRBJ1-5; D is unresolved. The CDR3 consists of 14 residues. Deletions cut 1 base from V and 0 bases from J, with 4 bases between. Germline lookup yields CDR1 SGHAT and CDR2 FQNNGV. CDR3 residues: CASSLGHSNQPQHF. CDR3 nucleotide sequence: TGTGCCAGCAGCTTAGGTCATAGCAATCAGCCCCAGCATTTT.